The next 32 T cell receptor beta chains were all read from a single sample in a study of cytomegalovirus exposure and HLA in healthy donors. PCR involved 60 Vbeta and 13 Jbeta primers. Here immunoSEQ multiplex PCR was the method, and the copy in TCRdb shows in-frame clones only, minus some. The sample consists of more than 150,000 clones, 82% of them appearing once. The specimen sequenced was PBMCs. These receptors all come from a woman under 30 in good health and CMV-seronegative.

J is TRBJ2-1 and V is TRBV27, with a possible D match to TRBD1 (6 bases). CDR1 is MNHEY, CDR2 SMNVEV, per germline (reference sequence). The ends were cut back, 2 bases at V and 10 bases at J, with 12 bases in the middle. The CDR3 spans 13 residues. The CDR3 loop is CASSLMSRGEQFF. The CDR3 DNA reads TGTGCCAGCAGTTTAATGTCCAGGGGCGAGCAGTTCTTC.

The gene calls are TRBV14 and TRBJ2-7; TRBD2 agrees at 7 bases. The CDR3 sequence is 14 residues long. V trimming: 4 bases; J trimming: 6 bases; junction bases outside the gene matches: 9. Germline V gives CDR1 SGHDN, CDR2 FVKESK. The CDR3: CASSPPGGGVEQYF. CDR3 nucleotide sequence: TGTGCCAGCAGCCCTCCGGGCGGGGGAGTCGAGCAGTACTTC. Full variable domain (rest looked up from reference TRBV14 and TRBJ2-7): EAGVTQFPSHSVIEKGQTVTLRCDPISGHDNLYWYRRVMGKEIKFLLHFVKESKQDESGMPNNRFLAERTGGTYSTLKVQPAELEDSGVYFCASSPPGGGVEQYFGPGTRLTVT.

V usage is TRBV6-5 and J usage is TRBJ1-1; D is uncertain. Germline loops: CDR1 MNHEY, CDR2 SVGAGI. The CDR3 sequence is 14 residues long. V lost 5 bases and J lost 4, with 14 bases in between. This CDR3 reads CASSIWSRSTEAFF. The DNA for the CDR3 is TGTGCCAGCAGTATCTGGAGTCGGAGCACTGAAGCTTTCTTT.

This clone was seen just once. The chain combines TRBV6-5 with TRBJ2-1; 12 nucleotides agree with TRBD1. With 2 bases clipped from V and 8 bases from J, the junction kept 4 bases outside the gene matches. The CDR3 spans 15 residues. Germline V gene lookup returns CDR1 MNHEY and CDR2 SVGAGI. The CDR3 region is CASSYTGTGGHEQFF. The CDR3 DNA follows: TGTGCCAGCAGTTACACCGGGACAGGGGGCCATGAGCAGTTCTTC.

The chain joins TRBV28 to TRBJ1-2; D is unclear. Germline V gene sequence: CDR1 MDHEN, CDR2 SYDVKM. The CDR3 has 11 residues. The V and J ends lost 6 bases and 6 bases respectively, with 8 bases between them. The CDR3 coding sequence is TGTGCCAGCAGCCGAGTGAATGGCTACACCTTC. Residues: CASSRVNGYTF.

J is TRBJ1-1 and V is TRBV9; perhaps TRBD1 as D (5 bases). The CDR3 extends over 14 amino acids. V shed 4 bases and J shed 4 bases, with 14 bases lying between them. Germline assignment: CDR1 SGDLS and CDR2 YYNGEE. The CDR3 sequence is CASSPRAGVTEAFF. The CDR3 DNA reads as TGTGCCAGCAGCCCCAGGGCGGGGGTCACTGAAGCTTTCTTT.

Only a few counts were recorded for this clone. The V gene is TRBV28, the J gene TRBJ1-1, with D perhaps TRBD1 (5 bases). V gave up 4 bases and J gave up 1 base, with 13 bases separating them. Germline-derived CDR1 and CDR2 are MDHEN and SYDVKM. The CDR3 is 15 amino acids. CDR3 region: CASSSPGRANTEAFF. The CDR3, as DNA: TGTGCCAGCAGTTCCCCGGGCAGGGCGAACACTGAAGCTTTCTTT.

The rearrangement uses TRBV2 and TRBJ1-5; weak D call: TRBD1 (5 bases). The CDR3 sequence is 15 residues long. The V gene lost 6 bases and the J gene lost 2 bases, with 14 bases spanning the gap. CDR1 and CDR2 from the germline V gene are SNHLY and FYNNEI. CDR3 residues: CASRWGGRRNQPQHF. In DNA, the CDR3 is TGTGCCAGCAGATGGGGGGGGAGGCGCAATCAGCCCCAGCATTTT.

The V and J genes are TRBV5-5 and TRBJ2-5; possible D gene TRBD1, 5 bases. The CDR3 covers 16 residues. Trimming stripped 0 bases from V and 2 bases from J, with 14 bases between. The germline V gene encodes CDR1 SGHKS and CDR2 YYEKEE (reference sequence). Here the CDR3 reads CASSLAIVAGQETQYF. The CDR3 region has the DNA TGTGCCAGCAGCTTGGCTATAGTCGCAGGGCAAGAGACCCAGTACTTC.

This clone was recorded a few times. The chain couples TRBV6-6 to TRBJ1-1; D is unclear. V lost 7 bases and J 3 bases, leaving 6 bases between the germline ends. The germline V gene has CDR1 MNHNY and CDR2 SVGAGI (reference sequence). The CDR3 is made up of 11 amino acids. In nucleotides, the CDR3 is TGTGCCAGCACCTTTTACACTGAAGCTTTCTTT. Its protein product is CASTFYTEAFF.

This sequence joins TRBV2 and TRBJ2-2; D remains ambiguous. Per germline, CDR1 SNHLY and CDR2 FYNNEI. Trimming pared 2 bases from V and 1 base from J, leaving 8 bases between. This CDR3 spans 15 amino acids. CDR3 loop: CASSEIPGNTGELFF. The CDR3 coding sequence is TGTGCCAGCAGTGAAATACCGGGGAACACCGGGGAGCTGTTTTTT.

This sequence joins TRBV5-1 and TRBJ2-1; TRBD1 is a possible D gene (5 bases). This CDR3 contains 15 residues. V lost 3 bases to trimming and J lost 4 bases, with 14 bases between them. From germline, CDR1 is SGHRS and CDR2 YFSETQ. The CDR3 sequence: CASSSDATVYNEQFF. DNA for the CDR3: TGCGCCAGCAGCTCCGACGCGACAGTTTACAATGAGCAGTTCTTC.

This clone was seen a handful of times. The chain links TRBV13 to TRBJ1-4; 8 bases map to TRBD1. Per germline, CDR1 PRHDT and CDR2 FYEKMQ (reference sequence). This CDR3 has 14 residues. Trimming took 3 bases from V and 5 from J; bases not matched to a gene: 2. CDR3 nucleotide sequence: TGTGCCAGCAGCTTCAGGGGGCGAAATGAAAAACTGTTTTTT. Protein sequence: CASSFRGRNEKLFF.

The CDR3 nucleotides read TGTGCCAGCAGCTTAGTAAGCAGGGGTTCCGGGGAGCTGTTTTTT. Residues: CASSLVSRGSGELFF. This chain joins TRBV11-3 and TRBJ2-2; D might be TRBD1 (6 bases). The V gene's germline CDR1 is SGHNT and CDR2 YENEEA. V was cut by 1 base and J by 6 bases, with 12 bases left in between. The CDR3 totals 15 residues. Based on the CDR3 plus reference TRBV11-3 and TRBJ2-2, the full variable domain is EAGVVQSPRYKIIEKKQPVAFWCNPISGHNTLYWYLQNLGQGPELLIRYENEEAVDDSQLPKDRFSAERLKGVDSTLKIQPAELGDSAVYLCASSLVSRGSGELFFGEGSRLTVL.

This clone was detected only once. This chain connects TRBV7-9 to TRBJ1-4; D not resolved. Germline V gene data show CDR1 as SEHNR and CDR2 as FQNEAQ (reference sequence). Deletions cut 4 bases from V and 8 bases from J, with 23 bases between. This CDR3 has 17 amino acids. CDR3 coding DNA: TGTGCCAGCAGCTCCCCGTGGGAGGTACTAAAAGAGGAAAAACTGTTTTTT. Translation: CASSSPWEVLKEEKLFF.

In DNA form, the CDR3 reads TGTGCCACCAGCATAGATAGACGCAGGGGGCTTGGAGCGAAAAACTATGGCTACACCTTC. It specifies CATSIDRRRGLGAKNYGYTF. V gene TRBV15 combines with J gene TRBJ1-2, with 8 bases matching TRBD1. This CDR3 is built from 20 residues. Germline assignment: CDR1 LNHNV and CDR2 YYDKDF (reference sequence). V shed 4 bases and J 2 bases; nucleotides not matched to a gene: 21.

CDR3 region: CASSPLGVEQFF. The CDR3 DNA reads TGTGCCAGCAGCCCCCTAGGGGTTGAGCAGTTCTTC. The V call is TRBV5-8, the J call TRBJ2-1; maybe TRBD1 (5 bases). The germline V gene encodes CDR1 SGHTS and CDR2 YDEGEE. V lost 4 bases and J lost 9, with 11 bases in between. The CDR3 has 12 residues.

This chain uses TRBV29-1 with TRBJ2-2; possibly TRBD2 for D (6 bases). Per the germline V gene, CDR1 is SQVTM and CDR2 is ANQGSEA. Trimming removed 4 bases from V and 0 bases from J, with 9 bases in between. The CDR3 has 14 amino acids. The CDR3 region is CSVVSGANTGELFF. Written as DNA, the CDR3 is TGCAGCGTTGTATCGGGAGCGAACACCGGGGAGCTGTTTTTT.

The chain has TRBV11-2 and TRBJ2-1, with TRBD2 matching over 10 bases. The CDR3 totals 19 residues. Unmatched junction bases numbered 13, after V lost 5 bases and J lost 0 bases. Germline assignment: CDR1 SGHAT and CDR2 FQNNGV. The CDR3 reads CASSGWGTSETNSYNEQFF. CDR3 nucleotides: TGTGCCAGCAGCGGGTGGGGGACTAGCGAAACAAACTCCTACAATGAGCAGTTCTTC.

In this sample, this clone turned up a few times. The chain has TRBV2 and TRBJ1-1, with 7 bases matching TRBD1. The ends lost 6 bases at V and 8 bases at J; junction bases unmatched: 9. CDR3 length: 13 residues. Looked up from germline, CDR1 is SNHLY and CDR2 is FYNNEI. The CDR3 loop is CASSPTGPEEAFF. The CDR3 nucleotides read TGTGCCAGCAGCCCGACAGGGCCGGAGGAAGCTTTCTTT.

The chain combines TRBV27 with TRBJ2-5, with 15 bases fitting TRBD2. Germline V CDR1 and CDR2: MNHEY, SMNVEV (reference sequence). The CDR3 covers 15 residues. V dropped 5 bases and J dropped 7; count of bases not matched to a gene: 5. This CDR3 reads CASSPMGLAGGTQYF. CDR3 coding DNA: TGTGCCAGCAGTCCGATGGGACTAGCGGGGGGGACCCAGTACTTC.

V usage is TRBV6-4 and J usage is TRBJ2-1; TRBD2 agrees at 9 bases. The CDR3 has 18 amino acids. J gave up 10 bases and V 2 bases, and 18 bases lay outside the gene matches. Germline loops: CDR1 MRHNA, CDR2 SNTAGT. CDR3 bases: TGTGCCAGCAGTGACCTCCCCATGACTAGCGGTTTTGGCGTGGAGCAGTTCTTC. The encoded protein is CASSDLPMTSGFGVEQFF.

In nucleotides, the CDR3 is TGCGCCAGCAGCTGGGAACAGGGGGTCGCTGAAGCTTTCTTT. It codes for CASSWEQGVAEAFF. V and J are TRBV5-1 and TRBJ1-1; 8 nucleotides match TRBD1. Trimming at V came to 3 bases and at J to 6 bases, leaving 7 bases not matched to a gene. In germline, CDR1 is SGHRS, CDR2 YFSETQ. CDR3 length: 14 amino acids.

The chain is built from TRBV9 and TRBJ2-1; TRBD2 matches at 8 bases. Germline V gene data show CDR1 as SGDLS and CDR2 as YYNGEE. This CDR3 is 15 amino acids long. V lost 2 bases, J lost 2 bases, and 3 bases stayed unmatched. The CDR3 DNA sequence: TGTGCCAGCAGCGTTAGCGGGGCAACCTACAATGAGCAGTTCTTC. Its translation is CASSVSGATYNEQFF.

This clone was recorded a few times. The V gene is TRBV6-5, the J gene TRBJ2-5, with no clear D. Deletions cut 0 bases from V and 5 bases from J, with 10 bases between. Germline assignment: CDR1 MNHEY and CDR2 SVGAGI. This CDR3 comprises 14 residues. This CDR3 is CASSYSTARETQYF. CDR3 DNA sequence: TGTGCCAGCAGTTACTCGACCGCCAGGGAGACCCAGTACTTC.

This sequence joins TRBV5-4 and TRBJ1-2, with 7 bases matching TRBD1. The germline V gene encodes CDR1 SGHNT and CDR2 YYREEE (reference sequence). V lost 0 bases and J lost 8; bases outside the gene matches: 13. There are 16 residues in the CDR3. CDR3 bases: TGTGCCAGCAGCTTGGGTGGAAGAGGGGGCGGAGAGGGCTACACCTTC. The encoded protein is CASSLGGRGGGEGYTF.

This chain links TRBV28 with TRBJ1-2, with 9 bases fitting TRBD1. Germline V lookup: CDR1 MDHEN, CDR2 SYDVKM. J was trimmed by 6 bases and V by 4 bases; bases with no gene match: 6. The CDR3 contains 14 residues. This chain's CDR3 is CASSSTGGGNGYTF. The CDR3 nucleotides read TGTGCCAGCAGTTCCACAGGGGGCGGGAATGGCTACACCTTC.

The genes are TRBV7-9 and TRBJ2-5; 8 bases line up with TRBD1. Germline V gives CDR1 SEHNR, CDR2 FQNEAQ (reference sequence). CDR3 length: 15 amino acids. Trimming at V came to 5 bases and at J to 5 bases, leaving 10 bases not matched to a gene. DNA for the CDR3: TGTGCCAGCAGCCGTAGGGGCCAGGGGGCCGAGACCCAGTACTTC. Residues: CASSRRGQGAETQYF.

The V gene is TRBV7-2, the J gene TRBJ1-1; TRBD1 matches 7 bases. The CDR3 has 16 amino acids. Germline CDR1 is SGHTA and CDR2 is FQGNSA. With V trimmed by 5 bases and J by 1 base, 10 bases remained unmatched. The CDR3 protein is CASSPRRAGGNTEAFF. CDR3 sequence (DNA): TGTGCCAGCAGCCCGCGCCGGGCAGGGGGGAACACTGAAGCTTTCTTT.

This chain links TRBV5-1 with TRBJ2-7; 8 bases agree with TRBD1. The trim removed 4 bases at V and 1 base at J, leaving 7 bases unmatched. The germline CDR1 and CDR2 sequences are SGHRS and YFSETQ. The CDR3 contains 15 residues. The CDR3 region is CASSPGTGRSYEQYF. As DNA, the CDR3 is TGCGCCAGCAGCCCCGGGACAGGAAGATCCTACGAGCAGTACTTC.

The CDR3 coding sequence is TGTGCCAGCAGTTACTCGCCTGGGACTTACAATGAGCAGTTCTTC. Its protein is CASSYSPGTYNEQFF. The chain uses TRBV6-5 and TRBJ2-1, with a possible D match to TRBD2 (6 bases). This CDR3 contains 15 residues. V was clipped by 0 bases and J by 4 bases, with 10 bases between them. The V gene's germline CDR1 is MNHEY and CDR2 SVGAGI.

The J gene is TRBJ2-2, the V gene TRBV5-6; D is possibly TRBD2 (6 bases). Per germline, CDR1 SGHDT and CDR2 YYEEEE. CDR3 size: 15 residues. The V end lost 2 bases, the J end lost 0 bases, and 8 bases lay between the germline ends. This CDR3 is CASSFGGTNTGELFF. The CDR3 DNA is TGTGCCAGCAGCTTCGGAGGGACGAACACCGGGGAGCTGTTTTTT.